This entry features one TCR beta chain sequence. Researchers used 5'RACE with constant-segment primers to make TCR alpha and TCR beta cDNA libraries that carry sample barcodes and UMIs. In TCRdb, the 5' RACE reads were re-called with MiXCR into one record per CDR3 protein. The sample records around 340,000 distinct CDR3 sequences, roughly an eighth being singletons. This CDR3 region has 15 residues. Germline CDR1 is MNHEY and CDR2 is SVGAGI. With 6 bases clipped from V and 7 bases from J, the junction kept 12 bases outside the gene matches. The sample belongs to a study of T-cell memory formation after mild COVID-19.

The sample comprised PBMCs or a T cell subset sorted from them (not recorded which). V and J are TRBV6-5 and TRBJ1-5, with 7 bases matching TRBD1. The TCR sequence derives from a man aged 18 to 29 who had mild COVID-19 (a few samples of this study predate the infection). Cell type and time point are not known. DNA for the CDR3: TGTGCCAGCAGCAACACAGGGGATGTTCGACAGCCCCAGCATTTT. This encodes CASSNTGDVRQPQHF.